The clone carrying this T cell receptor (beta chain) occurred once. Participants' reported clinical history set cohort assignment. This record belongs to a study of blood T cell repertoires in COVID-19. The V and J ends lost 3 bases and 9 bases respectively, with 8 bases between them. This CDR3 has 11 residues. Germline V gene lookup returns CDR1 LGHDT and CDR2 YNNKEL (reference sequence). The method was immunoSEQ multiplex PCR; TCRdb's version includes in-frame clones alone and lacks a portion of them. The sample lists 250,000 or so clones, over 80% seen once, with around 3.2% in the top ten. This receptor was obtained from a woman aged 40 to 49 who had been exposed to COVID-19. The chain employs TRBV3-1 (or the pseudogene TRBV3-2) and TRBJ2-5; D uncertain. The sequencing sample was made of PBMCs or T cells enriched from blood (not recorded which). The DNA for the CDR3 is TGTGCCAGCAGCCATGGAGTGGCCCAGTACTTC. It yields the protein CASSHGVAQYF.